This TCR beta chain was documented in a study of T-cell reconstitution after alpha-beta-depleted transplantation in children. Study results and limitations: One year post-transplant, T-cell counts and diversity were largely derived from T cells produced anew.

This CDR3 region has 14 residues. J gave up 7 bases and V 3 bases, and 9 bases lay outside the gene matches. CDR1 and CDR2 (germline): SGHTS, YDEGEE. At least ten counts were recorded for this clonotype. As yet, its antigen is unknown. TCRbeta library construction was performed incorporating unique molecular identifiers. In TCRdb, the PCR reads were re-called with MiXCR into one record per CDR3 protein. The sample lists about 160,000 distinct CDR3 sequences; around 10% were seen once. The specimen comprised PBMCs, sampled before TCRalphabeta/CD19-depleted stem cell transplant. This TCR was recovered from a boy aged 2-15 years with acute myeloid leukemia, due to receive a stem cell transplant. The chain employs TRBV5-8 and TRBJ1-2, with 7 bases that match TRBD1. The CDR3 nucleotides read TGTGCCAGCAGCTGGGAAAACAGGGGCGGTGGCTACACCTTC. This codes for CASSWENRGGGYTF.